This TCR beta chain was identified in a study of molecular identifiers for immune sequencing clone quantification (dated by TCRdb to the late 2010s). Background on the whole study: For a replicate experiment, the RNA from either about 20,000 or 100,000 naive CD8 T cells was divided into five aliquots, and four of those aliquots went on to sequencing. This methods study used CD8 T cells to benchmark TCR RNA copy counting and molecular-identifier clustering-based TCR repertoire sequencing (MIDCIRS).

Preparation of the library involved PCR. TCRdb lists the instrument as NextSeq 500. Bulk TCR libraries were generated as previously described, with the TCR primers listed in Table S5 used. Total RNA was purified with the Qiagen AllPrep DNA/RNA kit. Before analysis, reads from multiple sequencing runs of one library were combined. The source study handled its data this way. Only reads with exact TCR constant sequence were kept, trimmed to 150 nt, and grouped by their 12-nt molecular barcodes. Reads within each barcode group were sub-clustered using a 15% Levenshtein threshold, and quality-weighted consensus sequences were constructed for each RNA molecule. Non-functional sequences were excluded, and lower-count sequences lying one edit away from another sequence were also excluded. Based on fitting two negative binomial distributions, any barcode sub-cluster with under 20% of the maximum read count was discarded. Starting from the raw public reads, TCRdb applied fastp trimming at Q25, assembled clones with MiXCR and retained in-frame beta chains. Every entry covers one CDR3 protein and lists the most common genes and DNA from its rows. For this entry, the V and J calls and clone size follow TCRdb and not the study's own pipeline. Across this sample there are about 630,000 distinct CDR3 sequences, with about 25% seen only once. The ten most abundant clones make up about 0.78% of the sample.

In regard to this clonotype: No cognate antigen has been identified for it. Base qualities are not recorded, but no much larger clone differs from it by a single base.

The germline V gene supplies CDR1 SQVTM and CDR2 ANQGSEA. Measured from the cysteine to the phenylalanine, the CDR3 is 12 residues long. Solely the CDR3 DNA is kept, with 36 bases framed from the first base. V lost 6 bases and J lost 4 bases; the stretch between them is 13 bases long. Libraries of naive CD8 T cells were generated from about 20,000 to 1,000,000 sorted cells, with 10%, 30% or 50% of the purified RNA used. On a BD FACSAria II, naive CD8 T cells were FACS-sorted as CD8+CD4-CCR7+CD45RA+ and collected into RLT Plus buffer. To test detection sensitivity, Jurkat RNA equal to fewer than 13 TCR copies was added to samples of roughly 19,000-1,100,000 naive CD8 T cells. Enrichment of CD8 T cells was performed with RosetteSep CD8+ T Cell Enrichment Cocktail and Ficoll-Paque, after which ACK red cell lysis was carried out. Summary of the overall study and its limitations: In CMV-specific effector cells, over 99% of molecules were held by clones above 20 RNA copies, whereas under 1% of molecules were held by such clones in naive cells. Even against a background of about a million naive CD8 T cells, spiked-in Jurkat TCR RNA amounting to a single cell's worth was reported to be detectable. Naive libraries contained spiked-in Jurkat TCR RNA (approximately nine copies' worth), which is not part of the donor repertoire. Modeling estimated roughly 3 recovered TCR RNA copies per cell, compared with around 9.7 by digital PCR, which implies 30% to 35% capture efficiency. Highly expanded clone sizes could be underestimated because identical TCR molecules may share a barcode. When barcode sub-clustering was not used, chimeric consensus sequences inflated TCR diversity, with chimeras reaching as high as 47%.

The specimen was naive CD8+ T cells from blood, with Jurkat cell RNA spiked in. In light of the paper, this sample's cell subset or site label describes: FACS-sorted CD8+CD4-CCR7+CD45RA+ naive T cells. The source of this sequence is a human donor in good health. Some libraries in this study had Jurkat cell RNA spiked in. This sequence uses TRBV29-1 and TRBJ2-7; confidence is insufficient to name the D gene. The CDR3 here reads CSVIYDTYEQYF. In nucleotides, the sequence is TGCAGCGTCATATACGACACTTACGAGCAGTACTTC.